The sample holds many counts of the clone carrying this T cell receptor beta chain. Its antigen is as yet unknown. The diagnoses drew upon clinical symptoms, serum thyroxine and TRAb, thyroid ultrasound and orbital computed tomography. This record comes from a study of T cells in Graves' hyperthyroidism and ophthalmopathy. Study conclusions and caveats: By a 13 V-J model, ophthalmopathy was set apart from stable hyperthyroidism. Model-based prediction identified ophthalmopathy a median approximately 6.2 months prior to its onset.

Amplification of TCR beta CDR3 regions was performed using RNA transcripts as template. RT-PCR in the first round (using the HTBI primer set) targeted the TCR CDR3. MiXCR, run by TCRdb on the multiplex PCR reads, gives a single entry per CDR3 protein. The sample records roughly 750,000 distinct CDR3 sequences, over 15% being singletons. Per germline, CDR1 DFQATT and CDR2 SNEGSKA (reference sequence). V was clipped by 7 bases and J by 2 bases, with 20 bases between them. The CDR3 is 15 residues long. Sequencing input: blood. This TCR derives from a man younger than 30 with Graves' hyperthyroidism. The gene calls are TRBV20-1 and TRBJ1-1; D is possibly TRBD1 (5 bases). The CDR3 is CSVSTGTGINTEAFF. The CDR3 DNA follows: TGCAGTGTTAGTACTGGGACGGGAATTAACACTGAAGCTTTCTTT.